These 13 T cell receptor beta chains were sequenced from one sample in a study of T cells in Graves' hyperthyroidism and ophthalmopathy. Researchers took RNA transcripts and amplified the TCR beta CDR3 regions from them. The primer set for the first-round RT-PCR of the TCR CDR3 was HTBI. TCRdb reanalysed the multiplex PCR reads using MiXCR and keeps one entry per CDR3 protein. The sample yields 600,000 or so distinct CDR3 sequences, more than 14% seen once. Sequencing input: blood. The receptors originated from a woman aged 45-65 years with Graves' ophthalmopathy.

This clonotype was seen a few times. The J gene is TRBJ1-2, the V gene TRBV28; TRBD1 agrees at 10 bases. The J segment lost 8 bases and the V segment lost 5 bases, leaving 8 bases of the junction unmatched. CDR1 and CDR2 (germline): MDHEN, SYDVKM. The CDR3 covers 14 residues. CDR3 nucleotides: TGTGCCAGCAGTCCAGCCGGGACAGGGGTCGGCTACACCTTC. This encodes CASSPAGTGVGYTF.

This chain links TRBV5-1 with TRBJ2-3, with 12 bases matching TRBD2. With V trimmed by 4 bases and J by 3 bases, 6 bases remained unmatched. Germline values: CDR1 SGHRS, CDR2 YFSETQ. The CDR3 consists of 16 residues. CDR3 DNA: TGCGCCAGCAGCACAAGACTAGCGGGAGTGACAGATACGCAGTATTTT. Amino acid sequence: CASSTRLAGVTDTQYF.

This clonotype was recorded at least ten times. The chain has TRBV20-1 and TRBJ2-5; 7 positions match TRBD1. V shed 3 bases and J 0 bases; nucleotides not matched to a gene: 7. This CDR3 has 15 residues. Per germline, CDR1 DFQATT and CDR2 SNEGSKA (reference sequence). The CDR3 DNA reads TGCAGTGCTAGGCCCGGGACAGAGTACCAAGAGACCCAGTACTTC. Protein product: CSARPGTEYQETQYF.

This clonotype was picked up a small number of times. A much more abundant neighbour one base away suggests this may be a read error. CDR3 sequence: CAGSTAGGFYEQYF. CDR3 DNA sequence: TGTGCCGGCAGTACAGCGGGAGGGTTCTACGAGCAGTACTTC. This sequence joins TRBV6-1 and TRBJ2-7; 10 bases line up with TRBD2. The CDR3 runs 14 residues. Germline-derived CDR1 and CDR2 are MNHNS and SASEGT.

This sequence joins TRBV7-2 and TRBJ2-4; 12 bases align to TRBD2. The trim removed 4 bases at V and 3 bases at J, leaving 13 bases unmatched. There are 19 residues in the CDR3. In germline, CDR1 is SGHTA, CDR2 FQGNSA. CDR3 nucleotide sequence: TGTGCCAGCAGCTCGACTAGCGGGAGTTTCTGGGTGGACAAAAACATTCAGTACTTC. This encodes CASSSTSGSFWVDKNIQYF.

Points on this clonotype: A much larger clone is a single base away; this may be a read error. CDR3 region: CASSHWASGAGETQYF. CDR3 coding DNA: TGTGCCAGCAGCCATTGGGCTAGCGGAGCTGGGGAGACCCAGTACTTC. This rearrangement joins TRBV14 to TRBJ2-5, with 7 bases lining up with TRBD2. This CDR3 region has 16 residues. The germline gives CDR1 SGHDN, CDR2 FVKESK. V gave up 3 bases and J gave up 5 bases; unmatched junction bases: 12.

This clonotype was seen at least ten times. This chain links TRBV30 with TRBJ2-7, with unresolved D. V shed 4 bases and J shed 0 bases, with 10 bases lying between them. CDR3 size: 13 residues. From germline, CDR1 is GTSNPN and CDR2 SVGIG (reference sequence). The CDR3: CAWTGSRSYEQYF. The CDR3 DNA follows: TGTGCCTGGACGGGCAGCCGCTCCTACGAGCAGTACTTC. Full variable domain (missing parts from reference TRBV30 and TRBJ2-7): SQTIHQWPATLVQPVGSPLSLECTVEGTSNPNLYWYRQAAGRGLQLLFYSVGIGQISSEVPQNLSASRPQDRQFILSSKKLLLSDSGFYLCAWTGSRSYEQYFGPGTRLTVT.

This clonotype was detected ten times or more. The chain joins TRBV30 to TRBJ2-1, with 8 bases aligning to TRBD2. This CDR3 is 15 amino acids long. V dropped 2 bases and J dropped 0; count of bases not matched to a gene: 3. Per germline, CDR1 GTSNPN and CDR2 SVGIG (reference sequence). The CDR3 sequence: CAWSTLAVSYNEQFF. The CDR3 DNA follows: TGTGCCTGGAGTACACTAGCGGTCTCCTACAATGAGCAGTTCTTC.

This clonotype was seen ten or more times. V usage is TRBV7-9 and J usage is TRBJ1-2; TRBD1 is a possible D gene (6 bases). V lost 5 bases, J lost 0 bases, and 16 bases lay in between. The CDR3 extends over 16 amino acids. Germline-derived CDR1 and CDR2 are SEHNR and FQNEAQ (reference sequence). The CDR3 DNA reads as TGTGCCAGCAGCCTCGTTCGGACAGTCCCTAACTATGGCTACACCTTC. Protein sequence: CASSLVRTVPNYGYTF.

This clonotype was counted at least ten times. This chain joins TRBV7-9 and TRBJ1-1; no clear D. Trimming stripped 2 bases from V and 4 bases from J, with 8 bases between. The CDR3 covers 13 residues. CDR1 is SEHNR, CDR2 FQNEAQ, per germline (reference sequence). As DNA, the CDR3 is TGTGCCAGCAGCTTATCGGGTGCCACTGAAGCTTTCTTT. Amino acid sequence: CASSLSGATEAFF.

This clonotype was found many times. The chain uses TRBV27 and TRBJ1-2; possible D gene TRBD1, 6 bases. The germline gives CDR1 MNHEY, CDR2 SMNVEV (reference sequence). Trimming stripped 4 bases from V and 1 base from J, with 16 bases between. The CDR3 sequence is 16 residues long. The CDR3 region is CASSSLGGLFNYGYTF. The CDR3 DNA reads as TGTGCCAGCAGTTCCCTCGGGGGGCTTTTTAACTATGGCTACACCTTC.

The chain is built from TRBV10-3 and TRBJ1-4; TRBD1 agrees at 7 bases. Germline CDR1 reads ENHRY; CDR2 reads SYGVKD. The CDR3 runs 13 residues. Trimming removed 7 bases from V and 5 bases from J; junction bases left unmatched: 4. CDR3 protein: CAIKGQSNEKLFF. The CDR3 DNA sequence: TGTGCCATCAAGGGACAGTCAAATGAAAAACTGTTTTTT.

The genes are TRBV29-1 and TRBJ2-5, with TRBD2 identical over 7 bases. Unmatched junction bases numbered 11, after V lost 7 bases and J lost 0 bases. The CDR3 covers 15 residues. Germline V gene lookup returns CDR1 SQVTM and CDR2 ANQGSEA. CDR3 nucleotide sequence: TGCAGCGCTGGGGGGGACTACGGGTACCAAGAGACCCAGTACTTC. Its protein product is CSAGGDYGYQETQYF.